These 9 T cell receptor beta chains originate from one sample sequenced in a study of blood T cell repertoires in COVID-19 (TCRdb year 2020). Libraries were built with the immunoSEQ multiplex PCR assay. In its TCRdb copy, this immuneACCESS table keeps in-frame sequences only and misses some clones. Where compared with another copy, unresolved V genes explain less than half of these, and the others have no known cause. The sample table shows 25,000 to 35,000 clones, and roughly 89% are seen once. Around 4.7% of the sample is held by the ten biggest clonotypes. Sequencing used peripheral blood. These receptors all stem from a man aged 70 or older with active COVID-19.

The chain combines TRBV18 with TRBJ2-1, with 9 bases matching TRBD1. Per germline, CDR1 KGHSH and CDR2 LQKENI. V shed 1 base, J shed 8 bases, and the junction held 0 bases outside the gene matches. This CDR3 comprises 13 residues. The CDR3 spells CASSPRTGDEQFF. The CDR3 bases are TGTGCCAGCTCACCACGGACAGGGGATGAGCAGTTCTTC.

The chain recombines TRBV3-1 (or the pseudogene TRBV3-2) with TRBJ1-2; a weak D match, TRBD1 (6 bases). V shed 0 bases and J shed 3 bases, with 11 bases lying between them. Germline loops: CDR1 LGHDT, CDR2 YNNKEL (reference sequence). The CDR3 runs 15 residues. The CDR3 DNA is TGTGCCAGCAGCCAAGAGGGGGCAGGGTACTATGGCTACACCTTC. Translating it yields CASSQEGAGYYGYTF.

The chain is built from TRBV10-3 and TRBJ2-3; tentative D call: TRBD1 (5 bases). This CDR3 region has 13 residues. Germline CDR1 is ENHRY and CDR2 is SYGVKD. Trimming removed 3 bases at V and 6 bases at J, with 10 bases between. Here the CDR3 reads CAISESGKDTQYF. CDR3 DNA sequence: TGTGCCATCAGTGAATCAGGGAAGGATACGCAGTATTTT.

CDR3: CASSISSLYGYTF. CDR3 in DNA: TGTGCCAGCAGCATTAGTTCCCTCTATGGCTACACCTTC. This rearrangement joins TRBV3-1 (or the pseudogene TRBV3-2) to TRBJ1-2; the D is unclear. CDR1 is LGHDT, CDR2 YNNKEL, per germline (reference sequence). The germline V and J ends were trimmed by 5 bases and 4 bases, with 11 bases remaining between them. The CDR3 spans 13 residues.

This clone has more than one count but fewer than ten. The J gene is TRBJ1-1, the V gene TRBV4-2, with 8 bases matching TRBD1. The junction had 6 bases not matched to a gene; V was cut back by 3 bases and J by 3 bases. CDR3 length: 15 amino acids. Germline V gene sequence: CDR1 LGHNA, CDR2 YNFKEQ. The CDR3 spells CASSHFAQGDTEAFF. The CDR3 bases are TGTGCCAGCAGCCACTTTGCACAGGGGGACACTGAAGCTTTCTTT.

The chain carries TRBV24-1 and TRBJ1-3; 10 nucleotides align to TRBD1. The CDR3 contains 16 residues. The V gene end was trimmed by 8 bases and the J gene end by 1 base; junction bases not matched to a gene: 7. CDR1 KGHDR and CDR2 SFDVKD come from the germline V gene. The CDR3 bases are TGTGCCACCACCTGGACAGGGGGGGTTTCTGGAAACACCATATATTTT. This encodes CATTWTGGVSGNTIYF.

V usage is TRBV5-1 and J usage is TRBJ2-7, with TRBD1 matching over 10 bases. Germline V CDR1 and CDR2: SGHRS, YFSETQ. The J segment lost 4 bases and the V segment lost 3 bases, leaving 10 bases of the junction unmatched. The CDR3 covers 16 residues. CDR3 loop: CASSSGQGRLAYEQYF. The DNA of the CDR3 is TGCGCCAGCAGCTCGGGACAGGGGCGCCTAGCTTACGAGCAGTACTTC. The variable domain in full, completed from reference TRBV5-1 and TRBJ2-7, reads KAGVTQTPRYLIKTRGQQVTLSCSPISGHRSVSWYQQTPGQGLQFLFEYFSETQRNKGNFPGRFSGRQFSNSRSEMNVSTLELGDSALYLCASSSGQGRLAYEQYFGPGTRLTVT.

This clone was observed a few times. J is TRBJ2-7 and V is TRBV5-1, with D possibly matching TRBD1 (5 bases). Germline V gene lookup returns CDR1 SGHRS and CDR2 YFSETQ. Deletions cut 4 bases from V and 5 bases from J, with 10 bases between. The CDR3 runs 12 residues. Written as DNA, the CDR3 is TGCGCCAGCAGCCCATCAGGGAACGAGCAGTACTTC. This encodes CASSPSGNEQYF.

V usage is TRBV2 and J usage is TRBJ2-3; D ambiguous. CDR3 length equals 17 residues. Looked up from germline, CDR1 is SNHLY and CDR2 is FYNNEI. Trimming removed 3 bases from V and 0 bases from J, with 16 bases in between. CDR3 sequence: CASSDNRVSPSTDTQYF. For the CDR3, the DNA is TGTGCCAGCAGTGACAACCGAGTCTCCCCTAGCACAGATACGCAGTATTTT.